This entry lists 21 T cell receptor beta chains sequenced from one sample in a study of blood T cell repertoires in COVID-19. The table came from immunoSEQ multiplex PCR; TCRdb's copy has only in-frame clones and leaves some out. The profile shows approximately 210,000 clones, more than 75% of them singletons. Material: PBMCs or T cells enriched from blood (not recorded which). The receptors here all came from a woman aged 45-60 years with acute COVID-19.

This rearrangement joins TRBV27 to TRBJ2-5; D is unresolved. The germline V gene encodes CDR1 MNHEY and CDR2 SMNVEV (reference sequence). The CDR3 is 14 amino acids. Trimming left V 3 bases short and J 1 base short, with 9 bases between. The CDR3 nucleotides are TGTGCCAGCAGTTTGAAACAGACCCAAGAGACCCAGTACTTC. It encodes CASSLKQTQETQYF.

The J gene is TRBJ2-1, the V gene TRBV3-1 (or the pseudogene TRBV3-2); TRBD1 agrees at 8 bases. Germline-derived CDR1 and CDR2 are LGHDT and YNNKEL (reference sequence). The CDR3 runs 16 residues. Trimming removed 6 bases from V and 1 base from J; junction bases left unmatched: 8. This CDR3 reads CASSGDNRGSYNEQFF. The CDR3 DNA reads as TGTGCCAGCAGTGGAGACAACAGGGGGTCCTACAATGAGCAGTTCTTC.

The rearrangement joins TRBV5-1 to TRBJ1-4; 8 bases align to TRBD1. CDR3 length: 15 amino acids. J lost 8 bases, V lost 4 bases, and 10 bases had no gene match. CDR1 and CDR2 (germline): SGHRS, YFSETQ. This chain's CDR3 is CASSRETGDKEKLFF. The CDR3 nucleotides read TGCGCCAGCAGCCGGGAGACAGGGGATAAGGAAAAACTGTTTTTT.

The V gene is TRBV6-5, the J gene TRBJ1-4; D gene uncertain. CDR1 and CDR2 (germline): MNHEY, SVGAGI. The CDR3 loop spans 14 amino acids. V lost 6 bases, J lost 7 bases, and 15 bases lay in between. The CDR3 is CASRAQVLAEKLFF. CDR3 coding DNA: TGTGCCAGCAGGGCCCAGGTACTGGCTGAAAAACTGTTTTTT.

This clone was seen more than once but under ten times. V is TRBV28 and J is TRBJ1-2; D may be TRBD1 (5 bases). The CDR3 is made up of 16 amino acids. V dropped 3 bases and J dropped 3 bases, with 17 bases sitting between them. CDR1 and CDR2 (germline): MDHEN, SYDVKM. The CDR3 region is CASSFPQFSRDYGYTF. The CDR3 nucleotides are TGTGCCAGCAGTTTCCCCCAATTTTCCAGGGACTATGGCTACACCTTC.

The chain has TRBV4-2 and TRBJ1-1; a weak D match, TRBD1 (6 bases). The CDR3 is 15 amino acids. Germline V gene lookup returns CDR1 LGHNA and CDR2 YNFKEQ. Deletions cut 0 bases from V and 6 bases from J, with 14 bases between. CDR3 amino acids: CASSQDTWGRPEAFF. The CDR3 DNA reads as TGTGCCAGCAGCCAAGATACATGGGGGCGGCCTGAAGCTTTCTTT.

This chain connects TRBV5-1 to TRBJ2-7, with D maybe TRBD1 (5 bases). The V gene's germline CDR1 is SGHRS and CDR2 YFSETQ. The length of the CDR3 is 12 residues. Trimming took 1 base from V and 5 from J, leaving 7 bases between them. CDR3 nucleotide sequence: TGCGCCAGCAGCTTGAAGGGGCACGAGCAGTACGTC. It translates to CASSLKGHEQYV.

J is TRBJ2-3 and V is TRBV7-3, with D unresolved. Germline V gene lookup returns CDR1 SGHTA and CDR2 FQGTGA. The CDR3 contains 14 residues. V was pared by 2 bases and J by 1 base, with 7 bases between. CDR3 nucleotide sequence: TGTGCCAGCAGCTTATCGTCAGGCACAGATACGCAGTATTTT. This sequence encodes CASSLSSGTDTQYF.

The chain recombines TRBV2 with TRBJ2-3; D may be TRBD2 (6 bases). Trimming cost V 8 bases and J 1 base, with 13 bases left between them. This CDR3 contains 14 residues. Germline V CDR1 and CDR2: SNHLY, FYNNEI. CDR3 residues: CASSGEVGTDTQYF. The CDR3 nucleotides read TGTGCCAGCTCGGGGGAAGTTGGCACAGATACGCAGTATTTT.

The genes are TRBV19 and TRBJ2-2, with D possibly matching TRBD1 (6 bases). Trimming removed 3 bases at V and 5 bases at J, with 7 bases between. Germline V gene sequence: CDR1 LNHDA, CDR2 SQIVND (reference sequence). This CDR3 has 13 amino acids. The CDR3 reads CASSMQGTGELFF. In DNA form, the CDR3 reads TGTGCCAGTAGTATGCAGGGGACCGGGGAGCTGTTTTTT.

The chain carries TRBV7-9 and TRBJ1-5; 8 nucleotides match TRBD1. The CDR3 consists of 16 residues. The germline CDR1 and CDR2 sequences are SEHNR and FQNEAQ (reference sequence). J was trimmed by 5 bases and V by 3 bases; bases with no gene match: 9. CDR3 DNA sequence: TGTGCCAGCAGCTTCTTCCGGGACAGGATCGATCAGCCCCAGCATTTT. Its translation is CASSFFRDRIDQPQHF.

The J gene is TRBJ1-2, the V gene TRBV11-2; TRBD1 matches at 9 bases. The length of the CDR3 is 13 residues. V was clipped by 6 bases and J by 8 bases; unmatched bases: 7. Germline CDR1 is SGHAT and CDR2 is FQNNGV. The CDR3 DNA follows: TGTGCCAGCAGGGACACAGGGGGCGCGGGCTACACCTTC. Protein: CASRDTGGAGYTF.

The genes are TRBV27 and TRBJ2-2; possibly TRBD2 for D (5 bases). This CDR3 has 13 amino acids. Trimming removed 11 bases from V and 4 bases from J, with 14 bases in between. Germline V gene data show CDR1 as MNHEY and CDR2 as SMNVEV (reference sequence). CDR3 amino acids: CAGGRSGTGELFF. The CDR3, as DNA: TGTGCCGGCGGTAGGAGCGGCACCGGGGAGCTGTTTTTT.

V gene TRBV12-3 or TRBV12-4 combines with J gene TRBJ1-5; D remains ambiguous. The CDR3 is 12 amino acids. Trimming pared 9 bases from V and 5 bases from J, leaving 11 bases between. The CDR3 DNA is TGTGCCAGTCAGTTCGGGGATCAGCCCCAGCATTTT. It encodes CASQFGDQPQHF.

This chain links TRBV18 with TRBJ2-5; tentatively, D is TRBD1 (5 bases). With 6 bases removed from V and 4 bases from J, the gap between germline ends came to 12 bases. CDR1 KGHSH and CDR2 LQKENI come from the germline V gene. The CDR3 loop spans 13 amino acids. CDR3 bases: TGTGCCAGCTCTCAAGGGGTTTCAGAGACCCAGTACTTC. It yields the protein CASSQGVSETQYF.

The J gene is TRBJ1-2, the V gene TRBV27; 9 positions agree with TRBD1. The V gene end was trimmed by 1 base and the J gene end by 4 bases; junction bases not matched to a gene: 4. The CDR3 length is 15 residues. Germline loops: CDR1 MNHEY, CDR2 SMNVEV (reference sequence). The CDR3 sequence is CASSLLPGQGYGYTF. CDR3 DNA: TGTGCCAGCAGTTTATTACCGGGACAGGGCTATGGCTACACCTTC.

Comment on this clone: The missing conserved phenylalanine or tryptophan at the end of this CDR3 makes a read error likely. The DNA is omitted, as the CDR3 cannot be located on it reliably, and the CDR3 follows TCRdb's listing. The chain links TRBV7-9 to TRBJ2-3; the table's TRBD2 call for D was not verified on the DNA. CDR1 is SEHNR and CDR2 is FQNEAQ in the germline V gene (reference sequence). Counting both end residues, the CDR3 totals 11 amino acids. CDR3 region: CASSLVPSGGP.

The rearrangement uses TRBV13 and TRBJ1-2; D ambiguous. The CDR3 loop spans 15 amino acids. Germline values: CDR1 PRHDT, CDR2 FYEKMQ (reference sequence). V shed 1 base and J shed 1 base, with 10 bases lying between them. The CDR3 spells CASSLAGRNNYGYTF. CDR3 sequence (DNA): TGTGCCAGCAGCTTAGCAGGCAGGAATAACTATGGCTACACCTTC.

This clone was recorded only once. The chain links TRBV9 to TRBJ1-3; D is unresolved. V was clipped by 6 bases and J by 0 bases, with 13 bases between them. The CDR3 spans 15 residues. Germline V gene sequence: CDR1 SGDLS, CDR2 YYNGEE. The CDR3 reads CASNFGRDSGNTIYF. The CDR3 coding sequence is TGTGCCAGCAACTTTGGACGGGACTCTGGAAACACCATATATTTT.

This chain connects TRBV7-9 to TRBJ2-5, with D perhaps TRBD1 (6 bases). Germline lookup yields CDR1 SEHNR and CDR2 FQNEAQ (reference sequence). This CDR3 spans 13 amino acids. The V end was cut by 4 bases, the J end by 5 bases, with 11 bases between. The CDR3 DNA follows: TGTGCCAGCAGCTCCAGGGGTATGGAGACCCAGTACTTC. Translating gives CASSSRGMETQYF.

The V gene is TRBV6-5, the J gene TRBJ1-1; TRBD1 might be the D (5 bases). This CDR3 has 16 residues. Trimming cost V 2 bases and J 0 bases, with 13 bases left between them. Germline-derived CDR1 and CDR2 are MNHEY and SVGAGI. CDR3 bases: TGTGCCAGCAGTTACGGAGCAGGGTCCATGAACACTGAAGCTTTCTTT. Residues: CASSYGAGSMNTEAFF.